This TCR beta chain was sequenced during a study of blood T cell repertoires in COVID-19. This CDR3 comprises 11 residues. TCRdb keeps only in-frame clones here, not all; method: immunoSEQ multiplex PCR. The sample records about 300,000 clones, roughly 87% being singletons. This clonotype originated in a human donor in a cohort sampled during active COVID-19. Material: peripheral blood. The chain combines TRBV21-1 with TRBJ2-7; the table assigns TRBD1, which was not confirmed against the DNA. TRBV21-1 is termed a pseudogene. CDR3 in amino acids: CAGRGIYEQYF. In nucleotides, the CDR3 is TGTGCCGGTAGGGGTATCTACGAGCAGTACTTC.